A selection of T cell receptor beta chains follows, all from one sample in a study of blood T cells in healthy people across ages. TCRdb redid the calling of the 5' RACE reads with MiXCR, one entry per CDR3 protein. The sample consists of 2 million or so distinct CDR3 sequences, roughly 50% of them appearing once. Sequenced input: blood. These receptor sequences come from a woman aged 35 to 49 in good health. Each CDR3 is given with its conserved first and last residue. A D gene is named only where the DNA matches it firmly. Only part of the rows carry a size: once, few, many, or a class if the clone is expanded.

- | - | TRBJ2-3 | TRBV7-2 | TGTGCCAGCCACTTGGCTAGCACAGATACGCAGTATTTT | CASHLASTDTQYF
- | TRBD2 | TRBJ2-1 | TRBV2 | TGTGCCAGCACCTCCTTACTGTTCGCTAGCGGGGGGGGCGGGCGCAATGTGCAGTTCTTC | CASTSLLFASGGGGRNVQFF
few | - | TRBJ1-5 | TRBV20-1 | TGCAGTGCTAGAGAGGTGGGGGTTCAGCCCCAGCATTTT | CSAREVGVQPQHF
once | - | TRBJ2-3 | TRBV4-1 | TGCGCCAGCAGCCAAGGTCCCGGGGCTCTTAGTACAGATACGCAGTATTTT | CASSQGPGALSTDTQYF
once | TRBD2 | TRBJ2-1 | TRBV6-5 | TGTGCCAGCGTTGGGGGGAGGGCGGGTGAGCAGTTCTTC | CASVGGRAGEQFF
- | - | TRBJ2-7 | TRBV11-2 | TGTGCCAGCAGCTTCCCCAGCGCTATTAACTACGAGCAGTACTTC | CASSFPSAINYEQYF
- | TRBD1 | TRBJ2-1 | TRBV12-5 | TGTGCTAGTGGTTCTCTCCCGGGACAGGGACTCTACAATGAGCAGTTCTTC | CASGSLPGQGLYNEQFF
- | - | TRBJ1-2 | TRBV4-1 | TGCGCCAGCAGCCAAGGGACCCAAAAGCGAGGCTACACCTTC | CASSQGTQKRGYTF
- | TRBD1 | TRBJ2-7 | TRBV29-1 | TGCAGCGGCACAGGGGGAGGCCACGAGCAGTACTTC | CSGTGGGHEQYF
- | - | TRBJ2-3 | TRBV7-9 | TGTGCCAGCAGCGTACATAATACAGATACGCAGTATTTT | CASSVHNTDTQYF
once | TRBD1 | TRBJ1-2 | TRBV5-1 | TGCGCCAGCAGCTCAAAAGGGGGCAACTATGGCTACACCTTC | CASSSKGGNYGYTF
once | - | TRBJ1-5 | TRBV28 | TGTGCCAGCAGTTTCGGGACGGCGGGTAATCAGCCCCAGCATTTT | CASSFGTAGNQPQHF
- | TRBD1 | TRBJ2-7 | TRBV24-1 | TGTGCCACCAGTGAAACCGGGACAGGGGCCTACGAGCAGTACTTC | CATSETGTGAYEQYF
- | - | TRBJ1-1 | TRBV6-2/TRBV6-3 | TGTGCCAGCACCGGACAAACGAACACTGAAGCTTTCTTT | CASTGQTNTEAFF
- | - | TRBJ1-2 | TRBV7-2 | TGTGCCAGCAGCTCGTACTCTAACTATGGCTACAACTTC | CASSSYSNYGYNF
few | - | TRBJ2-2 | TRBV5-1 | TGCGCCAGCAGCGCTGGAAGACAGGACCCCGGGGAGCTGTTTTTT | CASSAGRQDPGELFF
few | - | TRBJ2-4 | TRBV20-1 | TGCAGTGCTAGCTGGGGGGGGCCGGCGATCACCAAAAACATTCAGTACTTC | CSASWGGPAITKNIQYF
- | - | TRBJ2-5 | TRBV20-1 | TGCAGTGCTAGAATTACTAGCTCCCAAGAGACCCAGTACTTC | CSARITSSQETQYF
- | - | TRBJ2-1 | TRBV6-4 | TGTGCCAGCAGTGACGGGACCTACAATGAGCAGTTCTTC | CASSDGTYNEQFF
- | TRBD2 | TRBJ2-1 | TRBV12-3/TRBV12-4 | TGTGCCAGCAGCTCCCAACTAGCGGGATTTAACAATGAGCAGTTCTTC | CASSSQLAGFNNEQFF
- | - | TRBJ2-7 | TRBV6-1 | TGTGCCAGCAGTTCCCCTTTGGATGAGCAGTACTTC | CASSSPLDEQYF
few | TRBD1 | TRBJ2-1 | TRBV7-9 | TGTGCCAGCAGCTACCTCGACAGGGCAGCCTACAATGAGCAGTTCTTC | CASSYLDRAAYNEQFF
few | - | TRBJ2-3 | TRBV6-9 | TGTGCCAGCACCTTTTCCGTTAGCACAGATACGCAGTATTTT | CASTFSVSTDTQYF